Listed below are T cell receptor beta chains from one sample, sequenced in a study of blood T cell repertoires in COVID-19. This table comes from immunoSEQ multiplex PCR, and its TCRdb copy is limited to in-frame clones, with some not included. The sample gives nearly 250,000 clones, about nine tenths of which show up once; just over 0.85% is in the top ten. Sequencing input: PBMCs or T cells enriched from blood (not recorded which). The receptors shown here come from a man aged 50 or older who had been exposed to COVID-19. Each CDR3 is given with its conserved first and last residue. Each record gives: V gene, D gene, J gene, CDR3 protein. The D gene is left open where the match is weak.

v_call: TRBV3-1/TRBV3-2; d_call: -; j_call: TRBJ2-5; cdr3_aa: CASSQVVETQYF
v_call: TRBV29-1; d_call: -; j_call: TRBJ2-3; cdr3_aa: CSVARGGDTDTQYF
v_call: TRBV4-1; d_call: -; j_call: TRBJ1-5; cdr3_aa: CASSQDAWGGQPQHF
v_call: TRBV6-5; d_call: -; j_call: TRBJ1-2; cdr3_aa: CASSSRTLRGYGYTF
v_call: TRBV7-6; d_call: TRBD1; j_call: TRBJ2-1; cdr3_aa: CASSQRQGPYNEQFF
v_call: TRBV25-1; d_call: TRBD2; j_call: TRBJ2-7; cdr3_aa: CASRSTGGTYEQYF
v_call: TRBV18; d_call: TRBD1; j_call: TRBJ1-5; cdr3_aa: CASSPRTGRDQPQHF
v_call: TRBV5-1; d_call: TRBD1; j_call: TRBJ1-4; cdr3_aa: CASSLGGTVNEKLFF
v_call: TRBV28; d_call: -; j_call: TRBJ1-2; cdr3_aa: CASSSGQATHGYTF
v_call: TRBV24-1; d_call: TRBD2; j_call: TRBJ2-5; cdr3_aa: CATSVRSGGGETQYF
v_call: TRBV10-3; d_call: TRBD1; j_call: TRBJ1-2; cdr3_aa: CATEGTGDNYGYTF
v_call: TRBV2; d_call: TRBD1; j_call: TRBJ1-5; cdr3_aa: CASRGIVGQGAGNQPQHF
v_call: TRBV10-3; d_call: TRBD1; j_call: TRBJ1-2; cdr3_aa: CAINPGQGGYGYTF
v_call: TRBV19; d_call: TRBD1; j_call: TRBJ1-2; cdr3_aa: CASITKSTGGIYGYTF
v_call: TRBV27; d_call: TRBD1; j_call: TRBJ1-5; cdr3_aa: CASSFDRGLWQPQHF
v_call: TRBV27; d_call: TRBD1; j_call: TRBJ2-2; cdr3_aa: CASSLLQGAITGELFF
v_call: TRBV20-1; d_call: -; j_call: TRBJ1-1; cdr3_aa: CSASSPLTVNTEAFF
v_call: TRBV30; d_call: TRBD1; j_call: TRBJ1-2; cdr3_aa: CAWMVGQVPGFYGYTF
v_call: TRBV5-6; d_call: -; j_call: TRBJ2-1; cdr3_aa: CASSLAGWELYNEQFF
v_call: TRBV10-3; d_call: -; j_call: TRBJ2-2; cdr3_aa: CAISWETGELFF
v_call: TRBV9; d_call: -; j_call: TRBJ2-1; cdr3_aa: CASSPPGLERQFF
v_call: TRBV11-2; d_call: -; j_call: TRBJ1-1; cdr3_aa: CASSLYGQGQAFF
v_call: TRBV15; d_call: -; j_call: TRBJ2-3; cdr3_aa: CATSRDLQGPDTQYF
v_call: TRBV11-2; d_call: -; j_call: TRBJ1-1; cdr3_aa: CASSLLRSSTEAFF
v_call: TRBV29-1; d_call: -; j_call: TRBJ1-1; cdr3_aa: CSVVPDLITTEAFF
v_call: TRBV3-1/TRBV3-2; d_call: -; j_call: TRBJ2-5; cdr3_aa: CASSQDRRAETQYF
v_call: TRBV28; d_call: -; j_call: TRBJ1-2; cdr3_aa: CASSPDRTGYGYTF
v_call: TRBV9; d_call: -; j_call: TRBJ2-3; cdr3_aa: CASTTGHRNTDTQYF
v_call: TRBV15; d_call: TRBD2; j_call: TRBJ2-1; cdr3_aa: CATSRDGVAGEQFF
v_call: TRBV27; d_call: -; j_call: TRBJ1-1; cdr3_aa: CASSLREGTYEAFF
v_call: TRBV10-2; d_call: -; j_call: TRBJ1-6; cdr3_aa: CASSAVVRGSPLHF
v_call: TRBV5-4; d_call: -; j_call: TRBJ1-1; cdr3_aa: CASSYRLNTEAFF
v_call: TRBV6-1; d_call: -; j_call: TRBJ2-1; cdr3_aa: CASSEAPQIPEQFF
v_call: TRBV3-1/TRBV3-2; d_call: -; j_call: TRBJ1-2; cdr3_aa: CASSQGWAGKKYGYTF
v_call: TRBV27; d_call: TRBD1; j_call: TRBJ2-7; cdr3_aa: CASSLGTGGSYEQYF
v_call: TRBV6-2/TRBV6-3; d_call: TRBD1; j_call: TRBJ1-5; cdr3_aa: CASSPWGQKNQPQHF
v_call: TRBV5-5; d_call: -; j_call: TRBJ1-1; cdr3_aa: CASSLRFSGWTEAFF
v_call: TRBV4-2; d_call: TRBD2; j_call: TRBJ2-1; cdr3_aa: CASSRGGGGYNEQFF
v_call: TRBV7-2; d_call: TRBD1; j_call: TRBJ1-1; cdr3_aa: CASSKDRANTEAFF
v_call: TRBV19; d_call: -; j_call: TRBJ2-3; cdr3_aa: CASSIDEPADTQYF
v_call: TRBV7-9; d_call: TRBD1; j_call: TRBJ1-2; cdr3_aa: CASSLWGTGYSGGYTF